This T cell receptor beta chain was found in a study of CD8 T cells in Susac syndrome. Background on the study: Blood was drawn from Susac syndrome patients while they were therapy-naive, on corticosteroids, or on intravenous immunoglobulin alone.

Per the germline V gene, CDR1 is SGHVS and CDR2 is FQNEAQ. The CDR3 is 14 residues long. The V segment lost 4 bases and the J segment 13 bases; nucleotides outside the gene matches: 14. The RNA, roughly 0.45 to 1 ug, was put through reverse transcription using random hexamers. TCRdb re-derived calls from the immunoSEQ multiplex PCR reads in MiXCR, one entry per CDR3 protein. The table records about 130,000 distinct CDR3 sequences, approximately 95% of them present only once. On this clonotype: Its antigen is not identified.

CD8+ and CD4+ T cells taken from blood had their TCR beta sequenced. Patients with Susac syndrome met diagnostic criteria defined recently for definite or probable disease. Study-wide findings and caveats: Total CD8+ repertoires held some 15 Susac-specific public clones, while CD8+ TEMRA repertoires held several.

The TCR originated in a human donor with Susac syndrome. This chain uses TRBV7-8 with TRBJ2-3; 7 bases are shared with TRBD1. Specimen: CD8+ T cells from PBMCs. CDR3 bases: TGTGCCAGCAGCTCCAAAAGGACAGGACATAGGGAGTATTTT. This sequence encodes CASSSKRTGHREYF.